This TCR beta chain was obtained from a study of T cells in Graves' hyperthyroidism and ophthalmopathy. Germline assignment: CDR1 SGHAT and CDR2 FQDESV (reference sequence). The CDR3 is 12 amino acids. V shed 5 bases and J shed 6 bases, with 7 bases lying between them. In the case of this clonotype: The antigen remains unidentified.

Exclusion of patients followed from uncontrolled infection, other autoimmune disease, pregnancy or lactation. Amplification yielded TCR beta CDR3 regions, with RNA transcripts as the source. HTBI primers were employed in a first-round RT-PCR of the TCR CDR3. TCRdb re-analysed the multiplex PCR reads in MiXCR, keeping a single row per CDR3 protein. In the table there are hundreds of thousands of distinct CDR3 sequences, roughly 25% of which are singletons. Study findings and constraints: Blood samples included most of the expanded thyroid clonotypes exceeding 0.001.

Source material: blood. The origin of this receptor is a woman in her thirties with Graves' ophthalmopathy. The rearrangement uses TRBV11-1 and TRBJ2-2; D is unclear. The CDR3 spells CASSPAPGELFF. The CDR3 nucleotides read TGTGCCAGCAGCCCGGCCCCCGGGGAGCTGTTTTTT.